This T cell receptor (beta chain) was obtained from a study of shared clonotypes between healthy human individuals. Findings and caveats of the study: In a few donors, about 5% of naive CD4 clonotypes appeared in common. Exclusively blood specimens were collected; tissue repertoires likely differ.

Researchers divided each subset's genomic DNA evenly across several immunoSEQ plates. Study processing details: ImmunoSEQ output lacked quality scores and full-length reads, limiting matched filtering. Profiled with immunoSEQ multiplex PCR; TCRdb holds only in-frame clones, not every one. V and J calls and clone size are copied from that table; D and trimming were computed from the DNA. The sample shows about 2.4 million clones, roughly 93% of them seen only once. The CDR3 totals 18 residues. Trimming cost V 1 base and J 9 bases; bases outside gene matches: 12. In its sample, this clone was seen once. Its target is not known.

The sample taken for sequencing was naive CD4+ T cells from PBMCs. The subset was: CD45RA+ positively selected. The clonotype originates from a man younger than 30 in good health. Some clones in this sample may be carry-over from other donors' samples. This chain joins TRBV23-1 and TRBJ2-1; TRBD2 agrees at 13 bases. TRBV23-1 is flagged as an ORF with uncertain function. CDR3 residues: CASSQFPYGLAGVGEQFF. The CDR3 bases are TGCGCCAGCAGTCAATTCCCGTACGGACTAGCGGGAGTAGGTGAGCAGTTCTTC.